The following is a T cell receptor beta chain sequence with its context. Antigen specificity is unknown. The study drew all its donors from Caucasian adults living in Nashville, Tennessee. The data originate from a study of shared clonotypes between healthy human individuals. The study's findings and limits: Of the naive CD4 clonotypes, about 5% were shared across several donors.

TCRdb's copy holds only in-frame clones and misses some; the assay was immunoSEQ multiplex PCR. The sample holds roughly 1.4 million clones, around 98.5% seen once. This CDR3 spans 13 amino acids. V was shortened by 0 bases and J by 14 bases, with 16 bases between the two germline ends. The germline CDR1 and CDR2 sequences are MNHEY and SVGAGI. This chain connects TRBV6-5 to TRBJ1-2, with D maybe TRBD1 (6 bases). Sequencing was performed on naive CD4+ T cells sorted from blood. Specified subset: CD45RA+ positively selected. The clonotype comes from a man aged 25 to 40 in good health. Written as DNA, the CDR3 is TGTGCCAGCAGTTACTCTTGGACAGTGGATTGGACCTTC. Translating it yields CASSYSWTVDWTF.